The clone carrying this T cell receptor (beta chain) was recorded many times. What it recognizes is unknown. This sample was taken from a study of T cells after yellow fever vaccination. Study findings and constraints: A weaker secondary response peaked on day 5, the primary on day 15. A minor fraction of clonotypes spanned both CD4 and CD8 compartments.

V trimming: 0 bases; J trimming: 0 bases; junction bases outside the gene matches: 8. In germline, CDR1 is DFQATT, CDR2 SNEGSKA (reference sequence). This CDR3 is built from 16 residues. For TCR, cDNA came from 5'RACE template switching, which added a universal primer site and UMIs. TCRdb reprocessed the 5' RACE reads via MiXCR and lists one record per CDR3 protein. The sample includes roughly 50,000 distinct CDR3 sequences, about 7.9% of them seen just once. The rearrangement links TRBV20-1 to TRBJ2-7, with 7 bases lining up with TRBD1. Here the sequenced sample was CD8+ T cells sorted from PBMCs, taken less than 18 days after the first yellow fever vaccination. The TCR was taken from a man aged 18 to 35 who received the YFV17D yellow fever vaccine. The CDR3 loop reads CSARDSPGQSSYEQYV. CDR3 in DNA: TGCAGTGCTAGAGATAGTCCGGGACAGAGCTCCTACGAGCAGTACGTC.